This T cell receptor (beta chain) was captured in a study of post-analysis software for immune sequencing data. For the study at large: Included courses were relapsing-remitting and secondary progressive multiple sclerosis; progressive-relapsing multiple sclerosis was also included.

Prepared libraries of TCR beta cDNA carried unique molecular identifiers. Input of about 0.95 to 10 million T cells yielded a few hundred thousand cDNA molecules. Using its own MiXCR run on the PCR reads, TCRdb lists one record per CDR3 protein. The data contain hundreds of thousands of distinct CDR3 sequences, approximately 60% of them seen just once; the ten biggest clones take up roughly 10%. Whole-study findings and limits: The study found significantly lower normalized Chao1 diversity in multiple sclerosis patients than in controls. Analysis by F measure revealed that same-batch samples clustered strongly together. TRBV5-6, TRBV5-1 and TRBV20-1 were among 4 or 5 TRBV segments more frequent in patients than controls.

This clonotype was detected only a few times. The antigen remains unidentified. J was trimmed by 1 base and V by 6 bases; bases with no gene match: 5. The CDR3 loop spans 15 amino acids. Germline lookup yields CDR1 DFQATT and CDR2 SNEGSKA (reference sequence). The chain links TRBV20-1 to TRBJ2-1, with TRBD2 identical over 11 bases. The clonotype was recovered from a girl aged 2 to 10 with multiple sclerosis. The sample comprised blood. The CDR3 region has the DNA TGCAGTGCAATCCTAGCGGGAGGATCCTACAATGAGCAGTTCTTC. Its translation is CSAILAGGSYNEQFF.